This T cell receptor beta chain was recovered during a study of shared clonotypes between healthy human individuals. Method: immunoSEQ multiplex PCR; TCRdb's copy keeps in-frame clones and lacks some. This sample yields about 1 million clones, of which 65% to 80% are seen a single time; 1.4% to 1.5% belongs to the top ten. V shed 4 bases, J shed 6 bases, and the junction held 13 bases outside the gene matches. Germline CDR1 is MNHEY and CDR2 is SMNVEV (reference sequence). The CDR3 totals 18 residues. Only a few counts were recorded for this clone. This receptor was identified in a man aged 18 to 30 in good health. Specimen: memory CD4+ T cells sorted from blood. Subset described: CD45RA-negative fraction. The chain carries TRBV27 and TRBJ1-6; TRBD1 matches 9 bases. The CDR3 protein is CASSSSGQGIKFNSPLHF. CDR3 DNA sequence: TGTGCCAGCAGTTCCTCGGGACAGGGAATTAAGTTTAATTCACCCCTCCACTTT.